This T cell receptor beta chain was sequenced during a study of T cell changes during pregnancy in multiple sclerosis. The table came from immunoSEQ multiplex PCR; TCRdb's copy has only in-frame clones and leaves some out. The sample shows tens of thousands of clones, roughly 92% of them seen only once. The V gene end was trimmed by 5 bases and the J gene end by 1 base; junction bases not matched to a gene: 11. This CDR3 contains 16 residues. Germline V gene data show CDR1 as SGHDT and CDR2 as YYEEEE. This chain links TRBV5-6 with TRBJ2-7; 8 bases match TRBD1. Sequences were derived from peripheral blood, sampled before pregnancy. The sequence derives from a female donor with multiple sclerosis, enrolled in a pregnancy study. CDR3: CASSRRAGGPSYEQYF. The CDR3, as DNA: TGTGCCAGCAGTCGGAGGGCAGGGGGCCCATCCTACGAGCAGTACTTC.